This TCR beta chain is from a study of blood T cell repertoires in COVID-19. Whole-study context: There were acute and convalescent COVID-19 samples, and they came from the United States, Italy and Spain.

Authors' processing steps: Reference gene primer amplification gave nucleated cell count estimates. The protocol was immunoSEQ multiplex PCR, while the TCRdb copy is restricted to in-frame clones and leaves out a portion. For V, J and clone size, that table is used; D and trimming come from the DNA. The table records 200,000 to 250,000 clones, around nine tenths of them present only once. Sequencing was carried out using peripheral blood. The sequence came from a woman aged 55-69 years with acute or convalescent COVID-19.

The CDR3 DNA reads TGTGCCAGCAGCTTGCCAGGGCCCCTCTATGGCTACACCTTC. The encoded protein is CASSLPGPLYGYTF. The V and J genes are TRBV5-6 and TRBJ1-2; a possible D gene is TRBD1 (5 bases). The CDR3 totals 14 residues. The germline V and J ends were trimmed by 1 base and 4 bases, with 11 bases remaining between them. The germline V gene has CDR1 SGHDT and CDR2 YYEEEE.